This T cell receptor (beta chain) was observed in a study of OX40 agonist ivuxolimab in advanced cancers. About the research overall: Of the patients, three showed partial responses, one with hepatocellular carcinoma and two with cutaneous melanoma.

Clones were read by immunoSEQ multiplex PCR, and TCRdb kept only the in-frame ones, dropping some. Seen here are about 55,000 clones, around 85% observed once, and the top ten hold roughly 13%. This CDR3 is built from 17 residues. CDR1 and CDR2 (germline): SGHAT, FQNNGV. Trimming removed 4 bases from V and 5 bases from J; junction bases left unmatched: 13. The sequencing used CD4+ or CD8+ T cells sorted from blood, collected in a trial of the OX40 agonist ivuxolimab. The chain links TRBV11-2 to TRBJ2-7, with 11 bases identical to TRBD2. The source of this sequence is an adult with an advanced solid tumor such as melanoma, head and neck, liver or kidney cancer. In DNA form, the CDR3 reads TGTGCCAGCAGCTCATTGAGGGGTAGCGGGAGGGCACACGAGCAGTACTTC. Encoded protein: CASSSLRGSGRAHEQYF.